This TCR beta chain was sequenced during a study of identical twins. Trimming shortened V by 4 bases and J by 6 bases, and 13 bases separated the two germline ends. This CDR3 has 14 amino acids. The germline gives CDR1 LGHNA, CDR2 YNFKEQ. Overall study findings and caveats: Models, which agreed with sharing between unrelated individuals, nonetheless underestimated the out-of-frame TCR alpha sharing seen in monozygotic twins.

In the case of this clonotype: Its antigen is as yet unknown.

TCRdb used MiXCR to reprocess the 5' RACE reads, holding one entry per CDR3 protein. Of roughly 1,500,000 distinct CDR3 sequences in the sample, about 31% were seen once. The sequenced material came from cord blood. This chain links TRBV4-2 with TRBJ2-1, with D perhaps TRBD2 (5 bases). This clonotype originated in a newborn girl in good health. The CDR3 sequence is CASSPFRGPNEQFF. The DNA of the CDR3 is TGTGCCAGCAGCCCCTTCCGGGGTCCCAATGAGCAGTTCTTC.